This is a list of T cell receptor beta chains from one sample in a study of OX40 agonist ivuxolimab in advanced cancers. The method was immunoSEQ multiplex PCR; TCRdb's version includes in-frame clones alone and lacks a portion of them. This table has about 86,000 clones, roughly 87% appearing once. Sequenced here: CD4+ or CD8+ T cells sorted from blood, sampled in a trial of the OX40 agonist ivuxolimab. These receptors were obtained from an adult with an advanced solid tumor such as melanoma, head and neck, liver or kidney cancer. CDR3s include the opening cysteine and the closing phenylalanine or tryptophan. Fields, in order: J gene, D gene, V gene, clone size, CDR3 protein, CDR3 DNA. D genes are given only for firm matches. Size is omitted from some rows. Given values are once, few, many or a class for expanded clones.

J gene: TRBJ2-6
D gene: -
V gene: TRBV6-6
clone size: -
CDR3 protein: CASTVRGGANVLTF
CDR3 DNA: TGTGCCAGCACCGTCCGGGGGGGGGCCAACGTCCTGACTTTC

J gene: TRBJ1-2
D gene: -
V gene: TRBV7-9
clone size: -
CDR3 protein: CASSPWVIEKPIYGYTF
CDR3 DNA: TGTGCCAGCAGCCCCTGGGTCATAGAAAAACCCATCTATGGCTACACCTTC

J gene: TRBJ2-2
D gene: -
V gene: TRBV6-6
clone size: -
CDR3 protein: CASTRTVNTGELFF
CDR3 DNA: TGTGCCAGCACCAGGACAGTTAACACCGGGGAGCTGTTTTTT

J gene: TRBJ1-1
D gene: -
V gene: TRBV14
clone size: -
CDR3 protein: CASSATRAGTEAFF
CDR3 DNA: TGTGCCAGCAGCGCCACCAGGGCGGGGACTGAAGCTTTCTTT

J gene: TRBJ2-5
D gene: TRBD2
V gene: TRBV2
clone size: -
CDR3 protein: CASTPLAGSQETQYF
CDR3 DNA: TGTGCCAGCACGCCACTAGCGGGGTCCCAAGAGACCCAGTACTTC

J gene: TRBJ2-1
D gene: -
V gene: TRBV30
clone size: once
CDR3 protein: CAWSPFSSTRNEQFF
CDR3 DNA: TGTGCCTGGAGTCCCTTCTCTTCCACCCGAAATGAGCAGTTCTTC

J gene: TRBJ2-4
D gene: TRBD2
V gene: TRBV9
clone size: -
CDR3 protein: CASSRAGGDGIQYF
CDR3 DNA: TGTGCCAGCAGCAGAGCGGGAGGAGACGGCATTCAGTACTTC

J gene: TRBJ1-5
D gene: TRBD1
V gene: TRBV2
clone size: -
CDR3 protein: CASRGTGDSQPQHF
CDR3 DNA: TGTGCCAGCAGAGGGACAGGGGATAGTCAGCCCCAGCATTTT

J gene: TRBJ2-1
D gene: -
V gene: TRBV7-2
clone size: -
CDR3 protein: CASSFEGSSYNEQFF
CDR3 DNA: TGTGCCAGCAGCTTTGAGGGGAGCTCCTACAATGAGCAGTTCTTC

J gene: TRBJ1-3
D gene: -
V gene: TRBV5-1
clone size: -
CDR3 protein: CASSLGTYDSGNTIYF
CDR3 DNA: TGCGCCAGCAGCTTGGGGACCTATGATTCTGGAAACACCATATATTTT

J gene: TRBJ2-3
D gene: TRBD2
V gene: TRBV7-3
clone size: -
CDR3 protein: CASSPLGGRAVDTQYF
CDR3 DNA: TGTGCCAGCAGCCCCCTCGGCGGGAGGGCCGTAGATACGCAGTATTTT

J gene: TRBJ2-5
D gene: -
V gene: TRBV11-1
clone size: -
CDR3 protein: CASSLSAGQRAQYF
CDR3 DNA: TGTGCCAGCAGCTTAAGTGCAGGACAGAGGGCCCAGTACTTC

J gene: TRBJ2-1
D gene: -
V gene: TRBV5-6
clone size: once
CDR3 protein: CASSPYTGRAYNEQFF
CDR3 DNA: TGTGCCAGCAGTCCATACACAGGGAGGGCCTACAATGAGCAGTTCTTC

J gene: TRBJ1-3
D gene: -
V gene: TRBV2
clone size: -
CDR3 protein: CASSDRRASSGNTIYF
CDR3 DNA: TGTGCCAGCAGTGACAGGAGGGCCAGCTCTGGAAACACCATATATTTT

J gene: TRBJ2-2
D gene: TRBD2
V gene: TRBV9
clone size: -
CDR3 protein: CASSVALRGLAGGELFF
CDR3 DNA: TGTGCCAGCAGCGTAGCTCTTCGGGGACTAGCGGGAGGGGAGCTGTTTTTT

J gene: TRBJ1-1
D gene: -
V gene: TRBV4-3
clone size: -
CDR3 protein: CASSQVLRGDGTEAFF
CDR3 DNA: TGCGCCAGCAGCCAAGTCCTTAGGGGGGACGGTACTGAAGCTTTCTTT

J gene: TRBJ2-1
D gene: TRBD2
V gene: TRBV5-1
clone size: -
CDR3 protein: CASSLGLAGERKEQFF
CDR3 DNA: TGCGCCAGCAGCCTCGGTTTAGCGGGAGAGCGAAAGGAGCAGTTCTTC

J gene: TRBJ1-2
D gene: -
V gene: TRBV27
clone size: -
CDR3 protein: CASSRTYDPFSNYGYTF
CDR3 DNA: TGTGCCAGCAGTCGCACATACGACCCGTTTTCTAACTATGGCTACACCTTC

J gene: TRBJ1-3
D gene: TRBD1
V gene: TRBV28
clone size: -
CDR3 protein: CASSFVGGRRNTIYF
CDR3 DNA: TGTGCCAGCAGTTTTGTAGGGGGCAGGCGAAACACCATATATTTT

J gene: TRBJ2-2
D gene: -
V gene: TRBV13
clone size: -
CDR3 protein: CASSSAGASGELFF
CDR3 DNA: TGTGCCAGCAGCTCCGCTGGAGCGTCCGGGGAGCTGTTTTTT

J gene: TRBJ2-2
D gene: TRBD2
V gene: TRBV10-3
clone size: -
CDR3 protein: CAISLAGEVGTGELFF
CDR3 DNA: TGTGCCATCAGTCTAGCGGGGGAAGTAGGCACCGGGGAGCTGTTTTTT

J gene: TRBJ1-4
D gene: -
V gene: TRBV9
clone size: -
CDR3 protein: CASSVDPQSEKLFF
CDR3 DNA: TGTGCCAGCAGCGTAGATCCCCAGAGCGAAAAACTGTTTTTT